The present T cell receptor (beta chain) was sequenced within a study of blood T cells in healthy people across ages. V gave up 2 bases and J gave up 0 bases, with 12 bases separating them. Germline V gene lookup returns CDR1 SGHDT and CDR2 YYEEEE. This CDR3 is built from 16 residues. A sample-barcoded 5' primer and a J-beta primer mix were used in a second PCR of roughly 7 to 11 cycles. TCRdb re-called the 5' RACE reads through MiXCR, storing one row per CDR3 protein. The sample has some 560,000 distinct CDR3 sequences, around 27% seen once. This sample was also put to use in a study of T cells of mothers and their children. That source adds: Roughly 2.7 million TCR beta reads per child versus over 9 million per mother.

The clonotype comes from a boy aged 2 to 9 in good health. The gene calls are TRBV5-6 and TRBJ2-1; D is perhaps TRBD2 (5 bases). Sequences were obtained from blood. The CDR3 DNA sequence: TGTGCCAGCAGCTTCTTAGCGCCAAGCTCCTACAATGAGCAGTTCTTC. Protein sequence: CASSFLAPSSYNEQFF.